A single sample is the source of the 24 T cell receptor beta chains below, sequenced in a study of cytomegalovirus exposure and HLA in healthy donors. Amplification used 60 Vbeta primers and 13 Jbeta primers. Sequenced by immunoSEQ multiplex PCR; TCRdb stores in-frame clones only, minus some. Its listing shows about 200,000 clones. The source material was PBMCs. The source of these receptors is a girl aged 2-10 years in good health and CMV-seropositive.

The V and J genes are TRBV29-1 and TRBJ2-1; 9 positions agree with TRBD2. There are 17 residues in the CDR3. With 7 bases clipped from V and 0 bases from J, the junction kept 13 bases outside the gene matches. Germline values: CDR1 SQVTM, CDR2 ANQGSEA. This CDR3 reads CSGGGLADRLSYNEQFF. CDR3 sequence (DNA): TGCAGCGGGGGGGGACTAGCCGATCGACTCTCCTACAATGAGCAGTTCTTC.

The chain uses TRBV29-1 and TRBJ2-7; 8 bases are shared with TRBD1. CDR3 length: 12 amino acids. Germline V gene data show CDR1 as SQVTM and CDR2 as ANQGSEA. V shed 5 bases and J 6 bases; nucleotides not matched to a gene: 6. As DNA, the CDR3 is TGCAGCGTTTGGACAGGGCATGTCGAGCAGTACTTC. It codes for CSVWTGHVEQYF.

The V gene is TRBV4-1, the J gene TRBJ2-1; 11 nucleotides line up with TRBD2. V lost 4 bases, J lost 8 bases, and 10 bases stayed unmatched. The CDR3 has 16 amino acids. CDR1 is MGHRA, CDR2 YSYEKL, per germline. The CDR3 DNA is TGCGCCAGCAGCCCCGGGACTAGCGGATACAGGGATGAGCAGTTCTTC. It codes for CASSPGTSGYRDEQFF.

Here the CDR3 DNA reads TGTGCCAGCAGCCTACAGAATCAGCCCCAGCATTTT. This translates into CASSLQNQPQHF. The V gene is TRBV4-2, the J gene TRBJ1-5; no definite D call. Germline values: CDR1 LGHNA, CDR2 YNFKEQ. V shed 4 bases and J shed 4 bases, with 5 bases lying between them. This CDR3 has 12 residues.

This rearrangement joins TRBV27 to TRBJ1-2, with 7 bases aligning to TRBD1. This CDR3 is built from 13 residues. Trimming cost V 6 bases and J 2 bases; bases outside gene matches: 3. Germline values: CDR1 MNHEY, CDR2 SMNVEV (reference sequence). The chain's CDR3 is CASRLTGNYGYTF. CDR3 DNA sequence: TGTGCCAGCAGATTGACAGGGAACTATGGCTACACCTTC.

The chain recombines TRBV6-1 with TRBJ2-2; D ambiguous. Germline V CDR1 and CDR2: MNHNS, SASEGT. The V and J ends lost 5 bases and 7 bases respectively, with 5 bases between them. This CDR3 comprises 11 residues. CDR3 DNA sequence: TGTGCCAGCAGTCCGGGCGGGGAGCTGTTTTTT. It translates to CASSPGGELFF.

The chain is built from TRBV5-5 and TRBJ1-5; D unclear. Germline-derived CDR1 and CDR2 are SGHKS and YYEKEE (reference sequence). The CDR3 consists of 15 residues. V shed 1 base and J shed 0 bases, with 8 bases lying between them. The CDR3, as DNA: TGTGCCAGCAGCTTGACGACTTATAGCAATCAGCCCCAGCATTTT. It codes for CASSLTTYSNQPQHF.

The rearrangement links TRBV7-2 to TRBJ2-7; 7 nucleotides align to TRBD1. The CDR3 sequence is 15 residues long. The V segment lost 0 bases and the J segment 3 bases; nucleotides outside the gene matches: 5. Germline V gene lookup returns CDR1 SGHTA and CDR2 FQGNSA. CDR3 protein: CASSLATGVSYEQYF. The CDR3 DNA reads TGTGCCAGCAGCTTAGCTACAGGGGTTAGCTACGAGCAGTACTTC.

The gene calls are TRBV5-6 and TRBJ2-6, with TRBD1 as a possible D gene (5 bases). In germline, CDR1 is SGHDT, CDR2 YYEEEE. The CDR3 sequence is 18 residues long. The germline V and J ends were trimmed by 6 bases and 0 bases, with 19 bases remaining between them. The CDR3: CASTIGIGVLSGANVLTF. Written as DNA, the CDR3 is TGTGCCAGCACCATAGGCATAGGGGTTCTCTCTGGGGCCAACGTCCTGACTTTC.

The chain employs TRBV7-9 and TRBJ1-3; no clear D. This CDR3 has 13 residues. Germline values: CDR1 SEHNR, CDR2 FQNEAQ (reference sequence). Trimming shortened V by 2 bases and J by 10 bases, and 12 bases separated the two germline ends. Here the CDR3 DNA reads TGTGCCAGCAGCTTACAATCAGGAGGAACCATATATTTT. The encoded protein is CASSLQSGGTIYF.

V and J are TRBV5-5 and TRBJ2-1, with unresolved D. The CDR3 totals 15 residues. V lost 5 bases and J lost 6, with 18 bases in between. CDR1 and CDR2 (germline): SGHKS, YYEKEE (reference sequence). CDR3: CASSSSSTVPNEQFF. The CDR3, as DNA: TGTGCCAGCAGTTCATCCTCTACGGTGCCCAATGAGCAGTTCTTC.

The chain couples TRBV4-1 to TRBJ2-1, with D perhaps TRBD1 (6 bases). V shed 2 bases and J shed 7 bases, with 12 bases lying between them. The CDR3 covers 14 residues. CDR1 is MGHRA and CDR2 is YSYEKL in the germline V gene. CDR3: CASSQLDSRNEQFF. DNA for the CDR3: TGCGCCAGCAGCCAACTGGACAGCCGGAATGAGCAGTTCTTC.

The CDR3 protein is CAIPPPRPETQYF. The CDR3 DNA reads as TGTGCCATCCCCCCACCGAGGCCAGAGACCCAGTACTTC. This chain joins TRBV12-1 and TRBJ2-5; TRBD2, as called in the table, went unchecked against the DNA. TRBV12-1 is termed a pseudogene. The CDR3 length is 13 residues.

The V gene is TRBV27, the J gene TRBJ2-4, with TRBD1 identical over 9 bases. Trimming cost V 4 bases and J 6 bases; bases outside gene matches: 4. The CDR3 extends over 14 amino acids. Germline CDR1 MNHEY, CDR2 SMNVEV (reference sequence). CDR3 loop: CASSWGQGGNIQYF. As DNA, the CDR3 is TGTGCCAGCAGTTGGGGACAGGGAGGAAACATTCAGTACTTC.

The chain carries TRBV5-4 and TRBJ2-7; the match to TRBD1 covers 10 bases. Germline V lookup: CDR1 SGHNT, CDR2 YYREEE (reference sequence). The CDR3 is made up of 14 amino acids. With 3 bases clipped from V and 6 bases from J, the junction kept 6 bases outside the gene matches. This CDR3 reads CASSSRTGGGEQYF. CDR3 coding DNA: TGTGCCAGCAGCTCGAGGACAGGGGGTGGCGAGCAGTACTTC.

This rearrangement joins TRBV4-1 to TRBJ2-1; 7 nucleotides match TRBD2. The CDR3 is made up of 16 amino acids. Germline CDR1 is MGHRA and CDR2 is YSYEKL. The trim removed 1 base at V and 0 bases at J, leaving 3 bases unmatched. DNA of the CDR3: TGCGCCAGCAGCCAAGTGTGGACTAGCTCCTACAATGAGCAGTTCTTC. Translated: CASSQVWTSSYNEQFF.

The chain joins TRBV28 to TRBJ1-1; D may be TRBD1 (6 bases). This CDR3 has 15 residues. V was pared by 4 bases and J by 0 bases, with 12 bases between. Per the germline V gene, CDR1 is MDHEN and CDR2 is SYDVKM. As DNA, the CDR3 is TGTGCCAGCAGTTCTCAGGGACAAATGAACACTGAAGCTTTCTTT. It translates to CASSSQGQMNTEAFF.

This sequence joins TRBV28 and TRBJ2-6; TRBD2 is a possible D gene (5 bases). V lost 3 bases to trimming and J lost 0 bases, with 6 bases between them. This CDR3 comprises 15 residues. CDR1 and CDR2 from the germline V gene are MDHEN and SYDVKM. The CDR3 DNA reads TGTGCCAGCAGTTTTGGGAGCTCTGGGGCCAACGTCCTGACTTTC. It yields the protein CASSFGSSGANVLTF.

The genes are TRBV4-1 and TRBJ2-7; D is unclear. The CDR3 is 13 residues long. The V and J ends lost 3 bases and 6 bases respectively, with 12 bases between them. The germline gives CDR1 MGHRA, CDR2 YSYEKL. The DNA of the CDR3 is TGCGCCAGCAGCCAGGTTAGCCCGGGCGAGCAGTACTTC. The encoded protein is CASSQVSPGEQYF.

V gene TRBV27 combines with J gene TRBJ1-2; 11 bases line up with TRBD1. This CDR3 region has 14 residues. V lost 6 bases to trimming and J lost 6 bases; unmatched junction nucleotides: 6. Germline lookup yields CDR1 MNHEY and CDR2 SMNVEV (reference sequence). CDR3 sequence: CASRDWTGGHGYTF. The CDR3 coding sequence is TGTGCCAGCAGGGACTGGACAGGGGGCCATGGCTACACCTTC.

The V call is TRBV7-6, the J call TRBJ2-1; D is uncertain. The V and J ends lost 6 bases and 6 bases respectively, with 6 bases between them. The CDR3 runs to 11 residues. The germline CDR1 and CDR2 sequences are SGHVS and FNYEAQ. As DNA, the CDR3 is TGTGCCAGCAGACAATCCAATGAGCAGTTCTTC. Residues: CASRQSNEQFF.

The V and J genes are TRBV5-1 and TRBJ1-4; D is uncertain. Germline V CDR1 and CDR2: SGHRS, YFSETQ. The V gene lost 2 bases and the J gene lost 0 bases, with 5 bases spanning the gap. CDR3 size: 14 residues. This CDR3 reads CASSFGTTNEKLFF. The CDR3 bases are TGCGCCAGCAGCTTCGGGACAACTAATGAAAAACTGTTTTTT. The entire variable domain, with the rest obtained from reference TRBV5-1 and TRBJ1-4, is as follows: KAGVTQTPRYLIKTRGQQVTLSCSPISGHRSVSWYQQTPGQGLQFLFEYFSETQRNKGNFPGRFSGRQFSNSRSEMNVSTLELGDSALYLCASSFGTTNEKLFFGSGTQLSVL.

The V gene is TRBV7-9, the J gene TRBJ2-5; a possible D gene is TRBD2 (5 bases). The CDR3 extends over 15 amino acids. Germline values: CDR1 SEHNR, CDR2 FQNEAQ (reference sequence). V lost 5 bases to trimming and J lost 5 bases, with 18 bases between them. As DNA, the CDR3 is TGTGCCAGCAGCCGTATTAGCGACGGTAGCGAGACCCAGTACTTC. Its protein product is CASSRISDGSETQYF.

This rearrangement joins TRBV29-1 to TRBJ2-2; perhaps TRBD1 as D (5 bases). CDR3 length: 14 residues. CDR1 is SQVTM, CDR2 ANQGSEA, per germline. The ends were cut back, 8 bases at V and 5 bases at J, with 18 bases in the middle. Here the CDR3 reads CSPRQGGETGELFF. The CDR3 region has the DNA TGCAGCCCCCGGCAGGGTGGTGAAACCGGGGAGCTGTTTTTT.